What follows describes a single T cell receptor (beta chain). This sample was taken from a study of tumor and adjacent non-tumor tissue in lung cancer. Three rounds of nested PCR, following a modified ARM-PCR protocol, produced the TCRbeta library. A single record per CDR3 protein comes from TCRdb applying MiXCR to the multiplex PCR reads. The sample contains about 110,000 distinct CDR3 sequences, roughly 77% of which appear only once. The germline V gene encodes CDR1 DFQATT and CDR2 SNEGSKA (reference sequence). V lost 8 bases to trimming and J lost 1 base; unmatched junction nucleotides: 14. This CDR3 comprises 15 residues. The template was RNA from unsorted bulk tissue.

Sequenced input: lung tumor tissue. The clonotype comes from a woman aged 55 to 70 with non-small cell lung cancer. The gene calls are TRBV20-1 and TRBJ2-7, with TRBD2 matching 7 bases. CDR3 residues: CSTGLPGGLSYEQYF. Written as DNA, the CDR3 is TGCAGTACTGGATTACCGGGAGGCCTTTCCTACGAGCAGTACTTC.